In its sample, the clone carrying this T cell receptor beta chain was seen many times. Its matching antigen is unknown. The record originates from a study of T-cell reconstitution after alpha-beta-depleted transplantation in children. Germline values: CDR1 SEHNR, CDR2 FQNEAQ (reference sequence). Trimming cost V 1 base and J 10 bases, with 10 bases left between them. The CDR3 is 12 residues long. Preparing the TCRbeta library involved the use of unique molecular identifiers. Using its own MiXCR run on the PCR reads, TCRdb lists one record per CDR3 protein. Among approximately 240,000 distinct CDR3 sequences listed, roughly 10% were seen once. The study's findings and limits: Among T cells one year after transplant, newly produced cells accounted for most counts and diversity. From surviving recipient T cells and thymic progenitors came the high day-60 TCRbeta diversity observed in some patients. Several hundred expanded graft clones reportedly gave rise to the alpha-beta T cells present about two months after transplant.

This chain connects TRBV7-9 to TRBJ1-1; D not resolved. This clonotype originated in a child younger than two with acute myeloid leukemia, due to receive a stem cell transplant. Source: PBMCs, taken before TCRalphabeta/CD19-depleted stem cell transplant. CDR3 nucleotide sequence: TGTGCCAGCAGCTTAGTGGGTGGTGGAGCTTTCTTT. This sequence encodes CASSLVGGGAFF.